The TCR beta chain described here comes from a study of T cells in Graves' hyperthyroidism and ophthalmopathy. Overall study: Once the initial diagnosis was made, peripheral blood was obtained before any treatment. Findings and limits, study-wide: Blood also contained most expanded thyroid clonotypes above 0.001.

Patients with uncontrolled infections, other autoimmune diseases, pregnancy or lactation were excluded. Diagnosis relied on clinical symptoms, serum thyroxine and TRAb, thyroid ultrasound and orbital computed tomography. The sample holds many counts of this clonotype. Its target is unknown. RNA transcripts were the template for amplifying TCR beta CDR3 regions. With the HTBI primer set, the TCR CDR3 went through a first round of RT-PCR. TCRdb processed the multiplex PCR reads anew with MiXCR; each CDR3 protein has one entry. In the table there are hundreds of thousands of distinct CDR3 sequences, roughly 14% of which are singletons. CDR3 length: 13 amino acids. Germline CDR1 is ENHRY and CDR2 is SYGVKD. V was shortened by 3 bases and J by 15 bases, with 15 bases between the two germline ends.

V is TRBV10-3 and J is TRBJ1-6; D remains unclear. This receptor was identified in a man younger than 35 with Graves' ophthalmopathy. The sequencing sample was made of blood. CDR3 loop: CAISEGRAPYLHF. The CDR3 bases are TGTGCCATCAGTGAAGGTCGGGCACCATACCTCCACTTT.